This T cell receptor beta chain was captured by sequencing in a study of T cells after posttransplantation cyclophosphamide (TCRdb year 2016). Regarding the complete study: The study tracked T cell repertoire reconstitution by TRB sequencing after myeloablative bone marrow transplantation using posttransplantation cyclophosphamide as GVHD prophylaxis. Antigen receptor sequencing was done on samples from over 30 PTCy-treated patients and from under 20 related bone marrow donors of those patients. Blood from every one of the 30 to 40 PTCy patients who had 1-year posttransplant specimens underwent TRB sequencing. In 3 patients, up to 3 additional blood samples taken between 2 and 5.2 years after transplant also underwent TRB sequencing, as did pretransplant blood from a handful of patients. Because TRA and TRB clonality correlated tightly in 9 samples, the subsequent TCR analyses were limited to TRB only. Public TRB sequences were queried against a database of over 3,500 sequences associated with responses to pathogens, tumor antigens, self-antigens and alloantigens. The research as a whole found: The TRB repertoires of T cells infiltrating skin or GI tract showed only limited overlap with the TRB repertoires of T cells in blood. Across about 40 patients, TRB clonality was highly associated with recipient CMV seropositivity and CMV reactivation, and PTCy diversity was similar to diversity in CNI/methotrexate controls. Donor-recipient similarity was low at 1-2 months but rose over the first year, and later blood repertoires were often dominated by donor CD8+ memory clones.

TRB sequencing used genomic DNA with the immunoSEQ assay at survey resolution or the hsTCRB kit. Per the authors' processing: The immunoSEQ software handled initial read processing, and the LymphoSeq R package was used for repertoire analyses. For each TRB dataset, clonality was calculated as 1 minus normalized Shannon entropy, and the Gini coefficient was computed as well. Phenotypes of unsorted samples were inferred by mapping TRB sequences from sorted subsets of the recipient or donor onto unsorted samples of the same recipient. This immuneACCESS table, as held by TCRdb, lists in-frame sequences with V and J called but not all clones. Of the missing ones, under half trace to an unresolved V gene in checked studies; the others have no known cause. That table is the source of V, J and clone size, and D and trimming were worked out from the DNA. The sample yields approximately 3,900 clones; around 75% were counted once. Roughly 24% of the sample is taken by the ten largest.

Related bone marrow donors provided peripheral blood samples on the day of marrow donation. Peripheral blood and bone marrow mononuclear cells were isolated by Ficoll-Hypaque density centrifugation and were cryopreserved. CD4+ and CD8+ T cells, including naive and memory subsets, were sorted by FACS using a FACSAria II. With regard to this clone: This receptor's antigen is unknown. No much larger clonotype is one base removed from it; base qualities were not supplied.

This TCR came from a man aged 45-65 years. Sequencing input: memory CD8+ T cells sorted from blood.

The CDR3 here reads CASSVGGRDNEQFF. The base sequence is TGTGCCAGCAGCGTAGGAGGGAGGGACAATGAGCAGTTCTTC. The chain is made from TRBV9 and TRBJ2-1, and 7 bases in between align with TRBD2. CDR1 and CDR2 are drawn from the germline V gene: SGDLS, YYNGEE. The CDR3 measures 14 amino acids from cysteine to phenylalanine. Only the CDR3 part of the read is kept: 42 bases, read in frame from the first base. The junction shows trimming of 0 bases on V and 5 bases on J, and the gene matches do not reach 2 bases of it.